The 27 T cell receptor beta chains presented below share a single source sample, sequenced in a study of T cell responses to AZD1222 COVID-19 vaccine. Sequencing used immunoSEQ multiplex PCR; TCRdb keeps in-frame clones, though not all of them. The data show approximately 150,000 clones, about 92% seen once. The source was peripheral blood, collected on day 0 of MenACWY control vaccination. Source of these receptors: an adult in good health.

The chain joins TRBV2 to TRBJ1-6; D is unclear. The ends were cut back, 3 bases at V and 7 bases at J, with 7 bases in the middle. CDR3 length: 13 amino acids. Germline values: CDR1 SNHLY, CDR2 FYNNEI. The CDR3 coding sequence is TGTGCCAGCAGTGAGCAGTCAAATTCACCCCTCCACTTT. Amino acid sequence: CASSEQSNSPLHF.

The V call is TRBV6-5, the J call TRBJ2-7; D possibly corresponds to TRBD1 (6 bases). Germline assignment: CDR1 MNHEY and CDR2 SVGAGI. The V gene lost 7 bases and the J gene lost 4 bases, with 17 bases spanning the gap. This CDR3 is built from 14 residues. The CDR3: CASIWTELPYEQYF. In nucleotides, the CDR3 is TGTGCCAGCATTTGGACAGAGCTCCCGTACGAGCAGTACTTC.

This clone is a singleton in its sample. This chain connects TRBV27 to TRBJ2-1; 8 nucleotides match TRBD2. CDR3 size: 14 residues. Germline CDR1 MNHEY, CDR2 SMNVEV (reference sequence). Unmatched junction bases numbered 8, after V lost 5 bases and J lost 8 bases. DNA of the CDR3: TGTGCCAGCAGTCCCGGGACTAGTACCTATGAGCAGTTCTTC. Translation: CASSPGTSTYEQFF.

The V and J genes are TRBV12-3 or TRBV12-4 and TRBJ1-2; D might be TRBD1 (5 bases). V was clipped by 7 bases and J by 13 bases, with 7 bases between them. This CDR3 region has 8 residues. The CDR3 nucleotides read TGTGCCAGCAAAAGGGGCACCTTC. This sequence encodes CASKRGTF.

The chain joins TRBV5-3 to TRBJ1-1; possible D gene TRBD1, 6 bases. TRBV5-3 is reported as an ORF; its role is uncertain. This CDR3 contains 15 residues. With 2 bases removed from V and 1 base from J, the gap between germline ends came to 12 bases. In DNA, the CDR3 is TGTGCCAGAAGCTTAGAAACAGGGCAGAACACTGAAGCTTTCTTT. This translates into CARSLETGQNTEAFF.

The sample holds a few counts of this clone. The chain uses TRBV18 and TRBJ2-5; 10 bases are a match to TRBD2. Looked up from germline, CDR1 is KGHSH and CDR2 is LQKENI. The CDR3 contains 14 residues. J was trimmed by 2 bases and V by 6 bases; bases with no gene match: 3. The CDR3 DNA reads TGTGCCAGCTCGCGACTAGCGGGTCAAGAGACCCAGTACTTC. This encodes CASSRLAGQETQYF.

The chain has TRBV7-2 and TRBJ2-7; D remains unclear. Germline CDR1 and CDR2: SGHTA and FQGNSA. The CDR3 loop spans 14 amino acids. V lost 1 base to trimming and J lost 7 bases, with 14 bases between them. The CDR3 DNA reads as TGTGCCAGCAGCTTAGATGGTTCGCGAAGGGAGCAGTACTTC. Translation gives CASSLDGSRREQYF.

The chain couples TRBV24-1 to TRBJ2-7; 9 nucleotides align to TRBD1. Per the germline V gene, CDR1 is KGHDR and CDR2 is SFDVKD. V gave up 2 bases and J gave up 4 bases; unmatched junction bases: 8. The CDR3 spans 16 residues. The DNA for the CDR3 is TGTGCCACCAGTGATTCAGAGACAGGGGGTTCGTACGAGCAGTACTTC. Amino acids: CATSDSETGGSYEQYF.

This clone was detected once. This chain joins TRBV9 and TRBJ1-2, with 8 bases lining up with TRBD1. Trimming took 4 bases from V and 4 from J; bases not matched to a gene: 3. The CDR3 sequence is 13 residues long. Germline V gives CDR1 SGDLS, CDR2 YYNGEE. CDR3 loop: CASSPGQGYGYTF. CDR3 in DNA: TGTGCCAGCAGCCCAGGACAGGGCTATGGCTACACCTTC.

In its sample, this clone was seen once. The V call is TRBV6-5, the J call TRBJ2-7; 9 nucleotides align to TRBD1. Germline CDR1 reads MNHEY; CDR2 reads SVGAGI. Trimming took 6 bases from V and 1 from J; bases not matched to a gene: 7. CDR3 size: 15 residues. CDR3: CASSATGTGSYEQYF. The CDR3 nucleotides read TGTGCCAGCAGCGCTACCGGGACAGGGTCCTACGAGCAGTACTTC.

Worth noting for this clone: The same CDR3 is also encoded by other DNA sequences in this sample. The rearrangement uses TRBV19 and TRBJ2-1, with D possibly being TRBD2 (6 bases). V lost 3 bases and J 0 bases, leaving 6 bases between the germline ends. From germline, CDR1 is LNHDA and CDR2 SQIVND (reference sequence). The length of the CDR3 is 14 residues. The DNA for the CDR3 is TGTGCCAGTAGTATCGGGAGCTCCTACAATGAGCAGTTCTTC. Translating it yields CASSIGSSYNEQFF.

This sequence joins TRBV7-2 and TRBJ1-3, with D possibly being TRBD1 (5 bases). V was cut by 1 base and J by 0 bases, with 13 bases left in between. The CDR3 is 17 amino acids. Per the germline V gene, CDR1 is SGHTA and CDR2 is FQGNSA. CDR3 in DNA: TGTGCCAGCAGCTTAGTCGGGACCGGGAACTCTGGAAACACCATATATTTT. Encoded protein: CASSLVGTGNSGNTIYF.

The chain recombines TRBV4-1 with TRBJ2-7, with TRBD2 matching 7 bases. The length of the CDR3 is 17 residues. V was pared by 2 bases and J by 2 bases, with 12 bases of the junction left unmatched. Germline-derived CDR1 and CDR2 are MGHRA and YSYEKL. The CDR3 loop is CASSQFAGVISTYEQYF. CDR3 DNA sequence: TGCGCCAGCAGCCAATTCGCGGGAGTCATCAGCACCTACGAGCAGTACTTC.

The chain links TRBV4-2 to TRBJ1-4; 7 positions match TRBD1. V lost 1 base, J lost 3 bases, and 2 bases stayed unmatched. This CDR3 is 15 amino acids long. The V gene's germline CDR1 is LGHNA and CDR2 YNFKEQ. The CDR3 loop reads CASSQGGTANEKLFF. The CDR3 DNA is TGTGCCAGCAGCCAAGGCGGGACAGCTAATGAAAAACTGTTTTTT.

In nucleotides, the CDR3 is TGTGCCAGCAGTTCAATCCGGGACAAGGTAAACTATGGCTACACCTTC. It yields the protein CASSSIRDKVNYGYTF. The rearrangement links TRBV6-7 to TRBJ1-2, with D tentatively TRBD1 (6 bases). TRBV6-7 is recorded as an ORF, its role being uncertain. CDR3 length equals 16 residues. Trimming removed 4 bases from V and 2 bases from J, with 17 bases in between.

The chain combines TRBV15 with TRBJ1-4; D ambiguous. CDR1 is LNHNV and CDR2 is YYDKDF in the germline V gene (reference sequence). V was cut by 1 base and J by 0 bases, with 0 bases left in between. The CDR3 sequence is 13 residues long. The CDR3 DNA is TGTGCCACCAGCAGAGCAACTAATGAAAAACTGTTTTTT. Translated, it gives CATSRATNEKLFF.

Of note for this clone: It is likely a read error, because the conserved phenylalanine at the end of the CDR3 is missing. Because the CDR3's place on the DNA is in doubt, the DNA is left out and the CDR3 is given as listed by TCRdb. This sequence joins TRBV2 and TRBJ2-7; the listed D gene, TRBD1, was not tested against the DNA. A total of 13 residues make up the CDR3, ends included. Germline V CDR1 and CDR2: SNHLY, FYNNEI. The CDR3: CASRGLRDPGSSR.

The chain has TRBV9 and TRBJ1-6; D ambiguous. Germline assignment: CDR1 SGDLS and CDR2 YYNGEE. Between the trimmed V and J ends, which lost 3 bases and 7 bases, there was a span of 8 bases. There are 13 residues in the CDR3. The CDR3 bases are TGTGCCAGCAGCGGAGGTCCGAATTCACCCCTCCACTTT. Translated: CASSGGPNSPLHF.

This chain connects TRBV6-5 to TRBJ2-2; 11 positions agree with TRBD2. The junction had 5 bases not matched to a gene; V was cut back by 1 base and J by 7 bases. The length of the CDR3 is 16 residues. In germline, CDR1 is MNHEY, CDR2 SVGAGI. CDR3 nucleotide sequence: TGTGCCAGCAGTTACTTTAGCGGGGGGGCAGGCGGGGAGCTGTTTTTT. This encodes CASSYFSGGAGGELFF.

The rearrangement links TRBV2 to TRBJ2-7, with 10 bases that match TRBD2. V lost 8 bases to trimming and J lost 3 bases; unmatched junction nucleotides: 4. CDR3 length: 13 amino acids. Germline V gene sequence: CDR1 SNHLY, CDR2 FYNNEI. The CDR3 DNA reads as TGTGCCAGCGGAACTAGCGGGGTCTACGAGCAGTACTTC. Residues: CASGTSGVYEQYF.

The chain couples TRBV11-2 to TRBJ2-1; the D is unclear. Germline CDR1 is SGHAT and CDR2 is FQNNGV. The CDR3 loop spans 13 amino acids. V lost 1 base, J lost 4 bases, and 5 bases lay in between. The CDR3 spells CASSLGSYNEQFF. CDR3 in DNA: TGTGCCAGCAGCTTAGGGAGTTACAATGAGCAGTTCTTC. Supplemented by reference TRBV11-2 and TRBJ2-1, the full variable domain reads EAGVAQSPRYKIIEKRQSVAFWCNPISGHATLYWYQQILGQGPKLLIQFQNNGVVDDSQLPKDRFSAERLKGVDSTLKIQPAKLEDSAVYLCASSLGSYNEQFFGPGTRLTVL.

This chain links TRBV9 with TRBJ1-5; D gene ambiguous. This CDR3 region has 13 residues. Per the germline V gene, CDR1 is SGDLS and CDR2 is YYNGEE. Trimming pared 2 bases from V and 4 bases from J, leaving 7 bases between. The CDR3 DNA is TGTGCCAGCAGCGTCGCAGCAAATCAGCCCCAGCATTTT. Its translation is CASSVAANQPQHF.

The V and J genes are TRBV6-5 and TRBJ1-1, with unresolved D. The germline gives CDR1 MNHEY, CDR2 SVGAGI. V dropped 6 bases and J dropped 8 bases, with 10 bases sitting between them. CDR3 length equals 11 residues. The CDR3 sequence: CASSEGLEAFF. As DNA, the CDR3 is TGTGCCAGCAGCGAGGGCCTCGAAGCTTTCTTT.

A single count supports this clone. The chain is built from TRBV5-1 and TRBJ2-1; D remains ambiguous. The germline gives CDR1 SGHRS, CDR2 YFSETQ. CDR3 length: 16 residues. V was trimmed by 4 bases and J by 4 bases, leaving 18 bases between them. CDR3 region: CASSALGSGVYNEQFF. For the CDR3, the DNA is TGCGCCAGCAGCGCTCTCGGTTCGGGTGTGTACAATGAGCAGTTCTTC.

The gene calls are TRBV9 and TRBJ2-7, with 9 bases that match TRBD1. From germline, CDR1 is SGDLS and CDR2 YYNGEE. Trimming took 5 bases from V and 4 from J; bases not matched to a gene: 1. This CDR3 spans 12 amino acids. This CDR3 is CASSGTGYEQYF. CDR3 sequence (DNA): TGTGCCAGCAGTGGGACAGGGTACGAGCAGTACTTC.

This chain uses TRBV12-3 or TRBV12-4 with TRBJ1-2; D gene unclear. Trimming stripped 7 bases from V and 7 bases from J, with 13 bases between. The CDR3 is made up of 12 amino acids. CDR3 sequence: CASTIDLSGYTF. CDR3 in DNA: TGTGCCAGCACCATCGACTTGTCTGGCTACACCTTC.

The rearrangement joins TRBV2 to TRBJ1-1; no firm D call. CDR3 length: 12 residues. Trimming took off 2 bases at V and 8 bases at J, with 9 bases between the two ends. Germline-derived CDR1 and CDR2 are SNHLY and FYNNEI. CDR3 amino acids: CASSEQLREAFF. The CDR3 coding sequence is TGTGCCAGCAGTGAACAGTTGCGGGAAGCTTTCTTT.